The next 18 T cell receptor beta chains were all read from a single sample in a study of glioma-infiltrating T cells. TCR alpha and beta CDR3 regions were amplified from RNA using iRepertoire nested multiplex PCR. TCRdb itself ran the multiplex PCR reads through MiXCR, one entry per CDR3 protein. In the table there are about 22,000 distinct CDR3 sequences, under 30% of which are singletons. Sequenced material: glioma tissue, nonneoplastic brain tissue, or PBMCs (not recorded which). The receptors here all came from a human donor with low-grade glioma or glioblastoma, undergoing nonglioma brain surgery, or in good health (not recorded which).

This clonotype was observed many times. The chain employs TRBV6-1 and TRBJ2-1, with D hard to call. The CDR3 has 16 residues. Germline V gene data show CDR1 as MNHNS and CDR2 as SASEGT. V was pared by 0 bases and J by 3 bases, with 12 bases between. CDR3 coding DNA: TGTGCCAGCAGTGAAGCGCTTAGTAGTATCTACAATGAGCAGTTCTTC. Protein sequence: CASSEALSSIYNEQFF.

Concerning this clonotype itself: A much larger clone differs by one base, so this may be a read error. V gene TRBV6-2 or TRBV6-3 combines with J gene TRBJ2-1; no definite D call. Germline CDR1 MNHEY, CDR2 SVGEGT. This CDR3 contains 15 residues. V dropped 2 bases and J dropped 10 bases, with 18 bases sitting between them. In DNA, the CDR3 is TGTGCCAGCAGTTACGTCCGCGATCGGCAAAGAGAGCAGTTCTTC. Amino acids: CASSYVRDRQREQFF.

This clonotype is judged medium-sized. This chain connects TRBV10-3 to TRBJ1-5; tentative D call: TRBD1 (5 bases). Trimming took 4 bases from V and 4 from J, leaving 11 bases between them. Germline CDR1 ENHRY, CDR2 SYGVKD. The CDR3 is 14 residues long. CDR3 sequence reads: CAISAAGKNQPQHF. The CDR3 coding sequence is TGTGCCATCAGTGCTGCAGGGAAGAATCAGCCCCAGCATTTT.

This clonotype was seen at least ten times. CDR3 amino acids: CASSRDRGQGNTIYF. In DNA, the CDR3 is TGTGCCAGCAGTCGGGACAGGGGGCAAGGAAACACCATATATTTT. The chain links TRBV25-1 to TRBJ1-3, with TRBD1 identical over 12 bases. The CDR3 runs 15 residues. The germline gives CDR1 MGHDK, CDR2 SYGVNS. V shed 5 bases, J shed 4 bases, and the junction held 3 bases outside the gene matches.

On this clonotype: This clone may be a read error of a much larger clone one base away. This sequence joins TRBV20-1 and TRBJ1-1; D not certain. With 2 bases removed from V and 10 bases from J, the gap between germline ends came to 29 bases. Germline CDR1 reads DFQATT; CDR2 reads SNEGSKA (reference sequence). This CDR3 comprises 17 residues. The CDR3 sequence: CSARTIERWISSPGAFF. The CDR3 DNA sequence: TGCAGTGCTAGAACGATCGAGCGGTGGATATCCAGTCCCGGAGCTTTCTTT.

This chain joins TRBV12-3 or TRBV12-4 and TRBJ2-3, with D unclear. V was pared by 3 bases and J by 2 bases, with 12 bases between. This CDR3 comprises 15 residues. CDR3 residues: CASSLVVAITDTQYF. The DNA for the CDR3 is TGTGCCAGCAGTTTGGTGGTCGCTATCACAGATACGCAGTATTTT.

In nucleotides, the CDR3 is TGTGCCAGTAGTATCCGGGACAGGGGCTCACCCCTCCACTTT. Translation: CASSIRDRGSPLHF. V and J are TRBV19 and TRBJ1-6; 10 nucleotides match TRBD1. The CDR3 length is 14 residues. Germline CDR1 is LNHDA and CDR2 is SQIVND (reference sequence). V lost 3 bases to trimming and J lost 10 bases; unmatched junction nucleotides: 3.

Comments on this clonotype: This sequence may be a read error, since a much larger clone differs from it by one base. The chain carries TRBV19 and TRBJ1-1; TRBD1 is a possible D gene (5 bases). The CDR3 extends over 13 amino acids. The V end lost 7 bases, the J end lost 0 bases, and 9 bases lay between the germline ends. Germline assignment: CDR1 LNHDA and CDR2 SQIVND (reference sequence). The CDR3 bases are TGTGCCAGTATGGACATAATGAACACTGAAGCTTTCTTT. This gives the protein CASMDIMNTEAFF.

Note on this clonotype: Germline and junction disagree at one end, which may indicate a read error. V and J are TRBV7-9 and TRBJ1-1; 8 bases fit TRBD1. The germline gives CDR1 SEHNR, CDR2 FQNEAQ (reference sequence). This CDR3 contains 14 residues. Written as DNA, the CDR3 is TGTGCCCGCAGAGGACAGGGTACGAACACTGAAGCTTTCTTT. Protein: CARRGQGTNTEAFF.

This clonotype was counted once. The rearrangement uses TRBV2 and TRBJ2-1, with a weak D call TRBD2 (6 bases). CDR3 length equals 14 residues. With 6 bases removed from V and 2 bases from J, the gap between germline ends came to 11 bases. Per germline, CDR1 SNHLY and CDR2 FYNNEI. The DNA for the CDR3 is TGTGCCAGCAGGGAGGGGCCCCCCTACAATGAGCAGTTCTTC. Encoded protein: CASREGPPYNEQFF.

This clonotype is medium-sized within its sample. The chain has TRBV27 and TRBJ2-3, with D possibly matching TRBD2 (5 bases). Germline V gene data show CDR1 as MNHEY and CDR2 as SMNVEV (reference sequence). This CDR3 has 13 amino acids. V was shortened by 11 bases and J by 2 bases, with 14 bases between the two germline ends. The CDR3 DNA reads TGTGCCTTGAGGGCGGCAGACACAGATACGCAGTATTTT. It encodes CALRAADTDTQYF.

This clonotype was detected only a few times. V and J are TRBV29-1 and TRBJ2-5; 12 bases align to TRBD1. The germline V gene has CDR1 SQVTM and CDR2 ANQGSEA. CDR3 size: 16 residues. J gave up 2 bases and V 1 base, and 5 bases lay outside the gene matches. The CDR3 region is CSVEGWDRGPQETQYF. In DNA, the CDR3 is TGCAGCGTTGAAGGATGGGACAGGGGGCCTCAAGAGACCCAGTACTTC. The entire variable domain, with the rest obtained from reference TRBV29-1 and TRBJ2-5, is as follows: SAVISQKPSRDICQRGTSLTIQCQVDSQVTMMFWYRQQPGQSLTLIATANQGSEATYESGFVIDKFPISRPNLTFSTLTVSNMSPEDSSIYLCSVEGWDRGPQETQYFGPGTRLLVL.

This clonotype was seen repeatedly, ten times or more. V is TRBV6-1 and J is TRBJ1-3; D unresolved. Germline V gene lookup returns CDR1 MNHNS and CDR2 SASEGT. V was clipped by 6 bases and J by 4 bases, with 7 bases between them. The CDR3 length is 12 residues. In DNA form, the CDR3 reads TGTGCCAGCAGGGATATAGGAAACACCATATATTTT. Translated, it gives CASRDIGNTIYF.

This clonotype was recorded at least ten times. The chain carries TRBV7-6 and TRBJ1-1; D remains ambiguous. The CDR3 runs to 17 residues. CDR1 and CDR2 from the germline V gene are SGHVS and FNYEAQ. Deletions cut 4 bases from V and 3 bases from J, with 21 bases between. CDR3 sequence (DNA): TGTGCCAGCAGCTCGGGGTCCTCAAACGGATATCACACTGAAGCTTTCTTT. It encodes CASSSGSSNGYHTEAFF.

The chain employs TRBV5-4 and TRBJ2-3, with D possibly matching TRBD2 (6 bases). The CDR3 sequence is 16 residues long. Germline V CDR1 and CDR2: SGHNT, YYREEE (reference sequence). Trimming pared 4 bases from V and 1 base from J, leaving 16 bases between. DNA for the CDR3: TGTGCCAGCAGCAGAGGACTAACGCTAGGCACAGATACGCAGTATTTT. It yields the protein CASSRGLTLGTDTQYF.

This clonotype has ten or more counts. The chain recombines TRBV27 with TRBJ1-3; D ambiguous. From germline, CDR1 is MNHEY and CDR2 SMNVEV (reference sequence). The V end was cut by 3 bases, the J end by 1 base, with 10 bases between. The CDR3 loop spans 15 amino acids. The CDR3 here is CASSFLGGSGNTIYF. DNA of the CDR3: TGTGCCAGCAGTTTTTTGGGTGGGTCTGGAAACACCATATATTTT.

This CDR3 reads CSARRGPRVNQYF. The DNA of the CDR3 is TGCAGTGCTAGGCGGGGGCCACGGGTTAACCAGTACTTC. V usage is TRBV20-1 and J usage is TRBJ2-5, with D tentatively TRBD2 (7 bases). Trimming removed 3 bases from V and 10 bases from J, with 18 bases in between. Germline assignment: CDR1 DFQATT and CDR2 SNEGSKA (reference sequence). The CDR3 loop spans 13 amino acids.

This clonotype qualifies as medium-sized (0.01 to 0.1%). The rearrangement links TRBV6-6 to TRBJ2-7; D gene uncertain. Germline CDR1 and CDR2: MNHNY and SVGAGI (reference sequence). V was clipped by 2 bases and J by 1 base, with 9 bases between them. This CDR3 has 14 residues. The CDR3 nucleotides read TGTGCCAGCAGTTACGATTGGGCTTCCTACGAGCAGTACTTC. Residues: CASSYDWASYEQYF.